The 11 T cell receptor beta chains given below trace back to one sample, sequenced in a study of T cell responses to AZD1222 COVID-19 vaccine. Using immunoSEQ multiplex PCR, the repertoire was profiled, and TCRdb retains in-frame clones only, with some absent. The sample lists about 120,000 clones; 86% were seen once. Sequencing was performed on peripheral blood, taken 28 days after the second AZD1222 dose. The receptor source for this set is an adult who received the AZD1222 COVID-19 vaccine.

V and J are TRBV30 and TRBJ2-1, with D perhaps TRBD2 (5 bases). The CDR3 covers 12 residues. Trimming cost V 4 bases and J 4 bases, with 8 bases left between them. CDR1 and CDR2 from the germline V gene are GTSNPN and SVGIG (reference sequence). The CDR3 DNA sequence: TGTGCCTGGAATTCGGGATACAATGAGCAGTTCTTC. This gives the protein CAWNSGYNEQFF.

This clone has only one observation. The chain recombines TRBV18 with TRBJ1-3, with D perhaps TRBD1 (5 bases). V was pared by 6 bases and J by 3 bases, with 9 bases between. Germline V CDR1 and CDR2: KGHSH, LQKENI. The CDR3 loop spans 13 amino acids. The CDR3 sequence is CASSQGYGNTIYF. Here the CDR3 DNA reads TGTGCCAGCTCCCAGGGATATGGAAACACCATATATTTT.

The V gene is TRBV7-2, the J gene TRBJ2-1, with 8 bases lining up with TRBD2. The CDR3 runs to 17 residues. Unmatched junction bases numbered 16, after V lost 6 bases and J lost 6 bases. Germline CDR1 reads SGHTA; CDR2 reads FQGNSA. This chain's CDR3 is CASSVAGGSGASNEQFF. The CDR3 DNA reads as TGTGCCAGCAGTGTTGCGGGGGGTAGCGGGGCGTCCAATGAGCAGTTCTTC.

This clone occurred once. The chain combines TRBV7-2 with TRBJ2-2, with D perhaps matching TRBD1 or TRBD2 (5 bases each). In germline, CDR1 is SGHTA, CDR2 FQGNSA. The ends were cut back, 5 bases at V and 6 bases at J, with 16 bases in the middle. The CDR3 runs 15 residues. Here the CDR3 reads CASSIQMGVSGELFF. The CDR3 coding sequence is TGTGCCAGCAGCATCCAAATGGGGGTTTCCGGGGAGCTGTTTTTT.

The V gene is TRBV9, the J gene TRBJ1-1, with TRBD1 matching 7 bases. The V and J ends lost 3 bases and 2 bases, in that order; junction bases with no gene match: 7. There are 15 residues in the CDR3. Looked up from germline, CDR1 is SGDLS and CDR2 is YYNGEE. The DNA of the CDR3 is TGTGCCAGCAGCGGCCGACAGGGCTATAACACTGAAGCTTTCTTT. Amino acids: CASSGRQGYNTEAFF.

The V gene is TRBV28, the J gene TRBJ1-6; D uncertain. Trimming removed 11 bases from V and 6 bases from J, with 11 bases in between. Germline-derived CDR1 and CDR2 are MDHEN and SYDVKM. This CDR3 has 12 amino acids. In nucleotides, the CDR3 is TGTGCCGTCACGGACCCTAATTCACCCCTCCACTTT. It translates to CAVTDPNSPLHF.

The chain couples TRBV30 to TRBJ1-2; D possibly corresponds to TRBD1 (5 bases). Germline V gene data show CDR1 as GTSNPN and CDR2 as SVGIG (reference sequence). This CDR3 spans 12 amino acids. The V end was cut by 3 bases, the J end by 7 bases, with 12 bases between. The CDR3 here is CAWSLTGSGYTF. CDR3 DNA sequence: TGTGCCTGGAGCTTAACAGGATCTGGCTACACCTTC.

DNA of the CDR3: TGCGCCAGCAGCCGTGACGGGAACACTGAAGCTTTCTTT. This gives the protein CASSRDGNTEAFF. This chain connects TRBV5-1 to TRBJ1-1; D gene unclear. Germline V lookup: CDR1 SGHRS, CDR2 YFSETQ. CDR3 length equals 13 residues. Trimming pared 4 bases from V and 1 base from J, leaving 8 bases between.

The V call is TRBV6-5, the J call TRBJ1-6; D possibly corresponds to TRBD1 (5 bases). Trimming pared 7 bases from V and 7 bases from J, leaving 11 bases between. This CDR3 contains 13 residues. Germline loops: CDR1 MNHEY, CDR2 SVGAGI. The CDR3 nucleotides are TGTGCCAGCACTAGCAGGGAGAATTCACCCCTCCACTTT. Translation gives CASTSRENSPLHF.

The CDR3, as DNA: TGTGCCAGCAGCCAAGGAGGGACTCGGGTAGGGGAGCAGTACTTC. This sequence encodes CASSQGGTRVGEQYF. The chain employs TRBV3-1 (or the pseudogene TRBV3-2) and TRBJ2-7; the D gene is possibly TRBD2 (6 bases). This CDR3 contains 15 residues. V was shortened by 1 base and J by 7 bases, with 17 bases between the two germline ends. Germline CDR1 LGHDT, CDR2 YNNKEL (reference sequence).

V usage is TRBV3-1 (or the pseudogene TRBV3-2) and J usage is TRBJ1-6, with TRBD1 as a possible D gene (6 bases). The germline V and J ends were trimmed by 5 bases and 7 bases, with 12 bases remaining between them. CDR1 is LGHDT and CDR2 is YNNKEL in the germline V gene (reference sequence). The CDR3 has 14 amino acids. The CDR3 sequence is CASSGGRSNSPLHF. For the CDR3, the DNA is TGTGCCAGCAGCGGGGGCAGAAGCAATTCACCCCTCCACTTT.